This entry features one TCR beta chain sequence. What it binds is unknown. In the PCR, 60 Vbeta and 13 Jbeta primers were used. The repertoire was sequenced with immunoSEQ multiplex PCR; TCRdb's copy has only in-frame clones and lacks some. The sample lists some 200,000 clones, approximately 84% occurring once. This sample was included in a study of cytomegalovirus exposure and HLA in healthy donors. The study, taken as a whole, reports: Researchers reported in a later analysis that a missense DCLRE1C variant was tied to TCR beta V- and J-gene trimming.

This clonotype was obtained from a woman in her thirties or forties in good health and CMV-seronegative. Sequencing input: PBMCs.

The CDR3 nucleotides are TGTGCCACGCGTAGCAGGGGGCGAACCGGGGAGCTGTTTTTT. Translation: CATRSRGRTGELFF. J is TRBJ2-2 and V is TRBV6-1, with 8 bases identical to TRBD1. The CDR3 runs to 14 residues. CDR1 is MNHNS and CDR2 is SASEGT in the germline V gene. With 10 bases clipped from V and 5 bases from J, the junction kept 9 bases outside the gene matches.